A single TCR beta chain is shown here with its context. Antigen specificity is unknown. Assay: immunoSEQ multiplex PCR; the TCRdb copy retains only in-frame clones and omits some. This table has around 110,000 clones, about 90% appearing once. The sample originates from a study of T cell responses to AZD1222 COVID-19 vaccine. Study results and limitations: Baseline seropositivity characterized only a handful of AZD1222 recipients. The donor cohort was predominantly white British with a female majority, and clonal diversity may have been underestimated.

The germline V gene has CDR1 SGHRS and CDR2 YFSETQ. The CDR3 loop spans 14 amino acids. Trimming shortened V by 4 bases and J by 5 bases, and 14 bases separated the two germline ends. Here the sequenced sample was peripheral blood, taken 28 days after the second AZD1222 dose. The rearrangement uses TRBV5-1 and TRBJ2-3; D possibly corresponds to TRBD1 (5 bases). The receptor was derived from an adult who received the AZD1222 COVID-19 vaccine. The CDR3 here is CASSIQGLQDTQYF. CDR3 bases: TGCGCCAGCAGCATCCAGGGTCTCCAAGATACGCAGTATTTT.